These T cell receptor beta chains were read from a single sample in a study of shared clonotypes between healthy human individuals. Sequenced by immunoSEQ multiplex PCR; TCRdb stores in-frame clones only, minus some. Among around 2.1 million clones listed, 93% were seen once. The sample comprised naive CD8+ T cells from PBMCs. All receptors derive from a man between 18 and 29 years old in good health. Some clones in this sample may be carry-over from other donors' samples. Each CDR3 is given with its conserved first and last residue. The D gene is left open where the match is weak. Size values are once, few and many counts, or a class for expanded clones, and some rows have none.

TRBV6-5	14	-	TRBJ2-7	-	TGTGCCAGCAATTTACTCGGACAGACCTACGAGCAGTACTTC	CASNLLGQTYEQYF
TRBV11-2	15	-	TRBJ2-2	-	TGTGCCAGCAGCTATATCGGTCAGGGGACCGGGGAGCTGTTTTTT	CASSYIGQGTGELFF
TRBV7-9	16	once	TRBJ2-1	-	TGTGCCAGCAGCACGCGGGACAGAGGAGCCTACAATGAGCAGTTCTTC	CASSTRDRGAYNEQFF
TRBV7-9	16	-	TRBJ2-7	-	TGTGCCAGCAGCCTCGCCCGCGTCGGGCGAACCTACGAGCAGTACTTC	CASSLARVGRTYEQYF
TRBV10-3	15	-	TRBJ2-1	TRBD2	TGTGCCATTGGGACTAGCGTCTCATCCTACAATGAGCAGTTCTTC	CAIGTSVSSYNEQFF
TRBV5-5	14	-	TRBJ2-1	TRBD2	TGTGCCAGCAGCCGCCTTGGGGGGGACAATGAGCAGTTCTTC	CASSRLGGDNEQFF
TRBV5-1	14	-	TRBJ2-7	-	TGCGCCAGCAGCTTGTATGACGGACATTACGAGCAGTACTTC	CASSLYDGHYEQYF
TRBV27	16	-	TRBJ2-7	-	TGTGCCAGCAGTTGGCAAACTGTGGCGGGAAACTACGAGCAGTACTTC	CASSWQTVAGNYEQYF
TRBV15	16	-	TRBJ2-3	-	TGTGCCACCAGCACAACCGGGACCTACGTCGTTGATACGCAGTATTTT	CATSTTGTYVVDTQYF
TRBV9	17	-	TRBJ2-2	-	TGTGCCAGCAGCGTAGCTACAGGTAACATGAACACCGGGGAGCTGTTTTTT	CASSVATGNMNTGELFF
TRBV28	16	-	TRBJ1-1	TRBD1	TGTGCCAGCAGGCCAGACGCGGGACAGCTGATGAGTGAAGCTTTCTTT	CASRPDAGQLMSEAFF
TRBV28	14	-	TRBJ2-7	TRBD2	TGTGCCAGCAGTTCACTAGCGGGAGTAGTCGAGCAGTACTTC	CASSSLAGVVEQYF
TRBV6-1	14	-	TRBJ1-1	-	TGTGCCAGCAGTGACTCAAGGATCTACACTGAAGCTTTCTTT	CASSDSRIYTEAFF
TRBV10-3	13	-	TRBJ1-1	-	TGTGCCATCAGTGAGTTGGCAGGCACTGAAGCTTTCTTT	CAISELAGTEAFF
TRBV5-6	13	-	TRBJ2-5	-	TGTGCCAGCAGCTTGGGGGTAGGCGAGACCCAGTACTTC	CASSLGVGETQYF
TRBV28	14	-	TRBJ1-2	-	TGTGCCAGCAGTTTTGGCAGGGCTAACTATGGCTACACCTTC	CASSFGRANYGYTF
TRBV5-1	12	-	TRBJ2-2	TRBD1	TGCGCCAGCAGCTTAGGGGGCCGGGAGCTGTTTTTT	CASSLGGRELFF
TRBV18	11	once	TRBJ2-1	-	TGTGCCAGCCCTCAGTACCAACGGCAGTTCTTC	CASPQYQRQFF
TRBV6-6	15	-	TRBJ2-5	-	TGTGCCAGCAGTCAGTCGACGCCAGGACAAGAGACCCAGTACTTC	CASSQSTPGQETQYF
TRBV7-9	17	once	TRBJ1-2	TRBD1	TGTGCCAGCAGCTTAGCTGAGGTCGGGACAGCGAACTATGGCTACACCTTC	CASSLAEVGTANYGYTF
TRBV7-2	14	-	TRBJ2-5	TRBD1	TGTGCCAGCAGCAAAAGGGACAGCGAAGAGACCCAGTACTTC	CASSKRDSEETQYF
TRBV27	14	-	TRBJ2-7	-	TGTGCCAGCAGTTTAACGGCCAACAACTACGAGCAGTACTTC	CASSLTANNYEQYF
TRBV28	11	few	TRBJ1-1	-	TGTGCCAGCAGTTTGGGCCCTGAAGCTTTCTTT	CASSLGPEAFF
TRBV10-3	15	-	TRBJ2-1	TRBD2	TGTGCCATCAGTGAGTGGGGTAGCGGGAGTGATGAGCAGTTCTTC	CAISEWGSGSDEQFF
TRBV5-4	16	-	TRBJ2-1	-	TGTGCCAGCAGCCCAGAGGTACTGGGCCATCTAAATGAGCAGTTCTTC	CASSPEVLGHLNEQFF
TRBV27	15	-	TRBJ2-7	TRBD1	TGTGCCAGCAGGGGGACAGGGTGGTCCTCCTACGAGCAGTACTTC	CASRGTGWSSYEQYF
TRBV7-8	16	-	TRBJ2-7	TRBD2	TGTGCCAGCAGCCTCACGGGACTAGCGGGATCCTACGAGCAGTACTTC	CASSLTGLAGSYEQYF
TRBV5-1	14	once	TRBJ2-7	-	TGCGCCAGCAGCTTGACACAGGGTAGGACCGAGCAGTACTTC	CASSLTQGRTEQYF
TRBV9	17	-	TRBJ2-1	-	TGTGCCAGCAGCGTAGAGGTAGTCAAGAGACCTGACAATGAGCAGTTCTTC	CASSVEVVKRPDNEQFF
TRBV29-1	13	-	TRBJ1-2	-	TGCAGCGTTGACGCCAGGGAAGACTATGGCTACACCTTC	CSVDAREDYGYTF
TRBV19	18	-	TRBJ1-1	TRBD1	TGTGCCAGTAGTATAGATCGCGGTCCAGGGGGCCCAGTTACTGAAGCTTTCTTT	CASSIDRGPGGPVTEAFF
TRBV9	14	-	TRBJ2-7	TRBD2	TGTGCCAGCAGCGTAGGCGCCGGGAGGGACGAGCAGTACTTC	CASSVGAGRDEQYF
TRBV27	15	-	TRBJ2-7	-	TGTGCCAGCAGTTTATCCGGGACACTAGTTTACGAGCAGTACTTC	CASSLSGTLVYEQYF
TRBV29-1	12	-	TRBJ2-5	-	TGCAGCGTTATAGCGGAACAAGAGACCCAGTACTTC	CSVIAEQETQYF
TRBV7-9	14	-	TRBJ2-5	-	TGTGCCAGCAGCCCCCCCCTGGACGGAGAGACCCAGTACTTC	CASSPPLDGETQYF
TRBV27	17	-	TRBJ2-3	TRBD2	TGTGCCAGCAGCCTAACACCTGGGACTAGCGTCGCAGATACGCAGTATTTT	CASSLTPGTSVADTQYF
TRBV30	16	-	TRBJ2-3	TRBD2	TGTGCCTGGAGTCTTTCTAGCGGGAGGTCCGCAGATACGCAGTATTTT	CAWSLSSGRSADTQYF
TRBV7-8	18	-	TRBJ2-7	TRBD2	TGTGCCAGCAGCTTAGTTTTCGTGGGTCTGACTAGCGGCCTCGAGCAGTACTTC	CASSLVFVGLTSGLEQYF
TRBV19	14	-	TRBJ1-1	-	TGTGCCAGTAGTATGGCCAGGGTGGGGACTGAAGCTTTCTTT	CASSMARVGTEAFF
TRBV6-1	14	-	TRBJ2-5	-	TGTGCCAGCAGTGAAGCAGGGGGATGGGAGACCCAGTACTTC	CASSEAGGWETQYF
TRBV5-1	17	once	TRBJ2-7	TRBD2	TGCGCCAGCAGCTTGGCGATAGCGGGAGGTCCGGACGACGAGCAGTACTTC	CASSLAIAGGPDDEQYF
TRBV9	14	-	TRBJ2-7	-	TGTGCCAGCAGCCCGGCCCCCGGGCCCTACGAGCAGTACTTC	CASSPAPGPYEQYF
TRBV21-1	16	-	TRBJ2-1	-	TGTGCCAGCAGCAGAAAGCCGTCCCGCTCCTACAATGAGCAGTTCTTC	CASSRKPSRSYNEQFF
TRBV9	15	-	TRBJ2-3	-	TGTGCCAGCAGCGTGTCAGGGGAAGTATGGGAGACGCAGTATTTT	CASSVSGEVWETQYF
TRBV6-4	16	-	TRBJ2-2	-	TGTGCCAGCAGTGACAACAGGGTCCTTAACACCGGGGAGCTGTTTTTT	CASSDNRVLNTGELFF
TRBV14	12	-	TRBJ2-7	-	TGTGCCAGCACCCCAGCCCGTTACGAGCAGTACTTC	CASTPARYEQYF
TRBV19	14	once	TRBJ2-1	TRBD2	TGTGCCACGGGACTAGCGGAGTTCCCGAATGAGCAGTTCTTC	CATGLAEFPNEQFF
TRBV27	16	-	TRBJ2-3	TRBD2	TGTGCCAGCCCACAACGGCTAGCGGGAGGGCCGGATACGCAGTATTTT	CASPQRLAGGPDTQYF
TRBV9	17	-	TRBJ1-2	-	TGTGCCAGCAGCGTAGCTCCCGCCCAAATGTCTAACTATGGCTACACCTTC	CASSVAPAQMSNYGYTF
TRBV4-3	20	-	TRBJ2-1	-	TGCGCCAGCAGCCAACCCGTGGGCAGGTTTTGTGAAAGCTCCTACAATGAGCAGTTCTTC	CASSQPVGRFCESSYNEQFF
TRBV28	13	-	TRBJ1-5	-	TGTGCCAGCCAGAGCAGGTTCTATCAGCCCCAGCATTTT	CASQSRFYQPQHF
TRBV28	16	-	TRBJ2-5	TRBD2	TGTGCCAGCAGCCTTAGCGGGAGCACGTACCAAGAGACCCAGTACTTC	CASSLSGSTYQETQYF
TRBV19	15	-	TRBJ2-1	-	TGTGCCAGTGGGAACCGGGACGGCCCCTACAATGAGCAGTTCTTC	CASGNRDGPYNEQFF
TRBV6-1	14	-	TRBJ2-7	TRBD2	TGTGCCAGCAGTGACTGGACTAGCGCGGGTGAGCAGTACTTC	CASSDWTSAGEQYF
TRBV9	15	-	TRBJ2-5	-	TGTGCCAGCAGCGTAGAGGCAGAGTACCAAGAGACCCAGTACTTC	CASSVEAEYQETQYF
TRBV7-6	15	-	TRBJ1-1	TRBD1	TGTGCCAGCAACCAAGACAGGGGCATGAACACTGAAGCTTTCTTT	CASNQDRGMNTEAFF
TRBV27	13	once	TRBJ2-7	-	TGTGCCAGCAGACCCCTTGGGGGTAGCGAGCAGTACTTC	CASRPLGGSEQYF